This T cell receptor beta chain was found in a study of immune evolution from preneoplasia to lung adenocarcinoma. The assay was immunoSEQ multiplex PCR, and TCRdb's table has in-frame clones only and misses some. Of some 5,400 clones listed, roughly 80% were seen once; the top ten hold around 4.2%. Germline V gene data show CDR1 as SGHNT and CDR2 as YENEEA. The CDR3 runs to 15 residues. Trimming took off 5 bases at V and 4 bases at J, with 16 bases between the two ends. The receptor was derived from a person aged 55-80 years with lung adenocarcinoma. The chain carries TRBV11-3 and TRBJ2-3; possibly TRBD1 for D (6 bases). Material: FFPE minimally invasive lung adenocarcinoma tissue. For the CDR3, the DNA is TGTGCCAGCAGCGTTCAGGGGAGTAGCGCAGATACGCAGTATTTT. Translating it yields CASSVQGSSADTQYF.